This T cell receptor (beta chain) emerged from a study of blood T cell repertoires in COVID-19. Germline V gives CDR1 LNHDA, CDR2 SQIVND (reference sequence). The CDR3 has 16 amino acids. V was clipped by 5 bases and J by 3 bases; unmatched bases: 8. Individuals in the exposed group had encountered a COVID-19 case within 2 weeks preceding study entry. Generated by immunoSEQ multiplex PCR, the TCRdb table keeps only in-frame clones and is missing some. The repertoire has more than 300,000 clones, approximately 90% of them found once; the top ten carry about 0.86%. The TCR sequence derives from a woman aged 40-49 years who had been exposed to COVID-19. The rearrangement uses TRBV19 and TRBJ1-5, with 9 bases that match TRBD1. The specimen sequenced was PBMCs or T cells enriched from blood (not recorded which). The CDR3 sequence: CASSVTGTGNNQPQHF. DNA of the CDR3: TGTGCCAGTAGTGTCACCGGGACAGGGAACAATCAGCCCCAGCATTTT.